The 10 T cell receptor beta chains reported below all come from one sample, sequenced in a study of shared T cell receptors in the human thymus. Some clones are missing from TCRdb's copy, which holds only in-frame ones; the method was immunoSEQ multiplex PCR. The table records more than 550,000 clones, around 87% of them present only once. The data were also submitted as part of a second study, on human thymus T cells.

Sequenced input: thymocytes. The receptor set was obtained from a boy in the first two years of life with a congenital heart defect.

V is TRBV7-3 and J is TRBJ2-2, with D maybe TRBD1 (6 bases). V lost 9 bases and J lost 7, with 9 bases in between. The CDR3 is 11 residues long. The germline gives CDR1 SGHTA, CDR2 FQGTGA. CDR3 in DNA: TGTGCCAGAAAGGGGGTCGGGGAGCTGTTTTTT. This codes for CARKGVGELFF.

DNA of the CDR3: TGTGCCAGCAGTTTGAGCTTAAGGCATTGGACAGGGCACACCGGGGAGCTGTTTTTT. Protein: CASSLSLRHWTGHTGELFF. V gene TRBV7-9 combines with J gene TRBJ2-2, with 8 bases lining up with TRBD1. V was clipped by 6 bases and J by 3 bases; unmatched bases: 18. The V gene's germline CDR1 is SEHNR and CDR2 FQNEAQ (reference sequence). The CDR3 consists of 19 residues.

Here the CDR3 DNA reads TGTGCCAGCTCACCTAGAGCCTACGAGCAGTACTTC. Translated: CASSPRAYEQYF. V gene TRBV18 combines with J gene TRBJ2-7; D call uncertain. CDR3 length equals 12 residues. V was pared by 3 bases and J by 2 bases, with 5 bases between. Per germline, CDR1 KGHSH and CDR2 LQKENI.

The V gene is TRBV4-1, the J gene TRBJ2-5; D is possibly TRBD1 (5 bases). There are 18 residues in the CDR3. Trimming stripped 0 bases from V and 5 bases from J, with 22 bases between. Looked up from germline, CDR1 is MGHRA and CDR2 is YSYEKL. The CDR3 nucleotides are TGCGCCAGCAGCCAAGATTGGGCAGGGTTAAGGGTCCGGGAGACCCAGTACTTC. It is translated as CASSQDWAGLRVRETQYF.

The rearrangement links TRBV11-2 to TRBJ2-7; 7 bases agree with TRBD1. CDR3 length: 17 amino acids. The V segment lost 5 bases and the J segment 2 bases; nucleotides outside the gene matches: 15. In germline, CDR1 is SGHAT, CDR2 FQNNGV. The DNA for the CDR3 is TGTGCCAGCAGCAAACAAATGCCGGGACAGCCAACCTACGAGCAGTACTTC. This codes for CASSKQMPGQPTYEQYF.

This clone appeared once. The V call is TRBV10-1, the J call TRBJ2-3, with 10 nucleotides matching TRBD2. The germline gives CDR1 WNHNN, CDR2 SYGVQD (reference sequence). The J segment lost 4 bases and the V segment lost 0 bases, leaving 4 bases of the junction unmatched. The CDR3 consists of 16 residues. The CDR3 region has the DNA TGCGCCAGCAGTGAGTCTCGAGCGGGAGGGCCAGATACGCAGTATTTT. Protein: CASSESRAGGPDTQYF.

CDR3 DNA: TGTGCCAGCAGCTTCCCTGCAGGGGCCAGGCGGGACGAGCAGTACTTC. It encodes CASSFPAGARRDEQYF. The chain links TRBV7-9 to TRBJ2-7, with TRBD1 as a possible D gene (6 bases). This CDR3 has 16 amino acids. V lost 3 bases, J lost 5 bases, and 20 bases lay in between. Germline values: CDR1 SEHNR, CDR2 FQNEAQ (reference sequence).

There are a few counts of this clone. This chain uses TRBV28 with TRBJ1-6; D is ambiguous. The V and J ends lost 6 bases and 5 bases respectively, with 2 bases between them. Germline values: CDR1 MDHEN, CDR2 SYDVKM. CDR3 length: 11 residues. CDR3 nucleotides: TGTGCCAGCAGCAATAATTCACCCCTCCACTTT. Residues: CASSNNSPLHF.

The chain joins TRBV6-5 to TRBJ1-2; D is unclear. The CDR3 has 15 residues. From germline, CDR1 is MNHEY and CDR2 SVGAGI. The V gene lost 1 base and the J gene lost 0 bases, with 9 bases spanning the gap. CDR3: CASSYLVGSNYGYTF. For the CDR3, the DNA is TGTGCCAGCAGTTACTTAGTCGGGTCTAACTATGGCTACACCTTC.

This clone appeared a single time. At one end the junction does not follow the germline gene, possibly because of a read error. The chain combines TRBV15 with TRBJ1-1; 7 bases align to TRBD1. Germline lookup yields CDR1 LNHNV and CDR2 YYDKDF (reference sequence). The CDR3 is 15 residues long. CDR3: CATSSTGTVNTEAFF. CDR3 nucleotides: TGTGCCACCAGCAGCACCGGGACAGTGAATACTGAAGCTTTCTTT. The entire variable domain, with the rest obtained from reference TRBV15 and TRBJ1-1, is as follows: DAMVIQNPRYQVTQFGKPVTLSCSQTLNHNVMYWYQQKSSQAPKLLFHYYDKDFNNEADTPDNFQSRRPNTSFCFLDIRSPGLGDTAMYLCATSSTGTVNTEAFFGQGTRLTVV.